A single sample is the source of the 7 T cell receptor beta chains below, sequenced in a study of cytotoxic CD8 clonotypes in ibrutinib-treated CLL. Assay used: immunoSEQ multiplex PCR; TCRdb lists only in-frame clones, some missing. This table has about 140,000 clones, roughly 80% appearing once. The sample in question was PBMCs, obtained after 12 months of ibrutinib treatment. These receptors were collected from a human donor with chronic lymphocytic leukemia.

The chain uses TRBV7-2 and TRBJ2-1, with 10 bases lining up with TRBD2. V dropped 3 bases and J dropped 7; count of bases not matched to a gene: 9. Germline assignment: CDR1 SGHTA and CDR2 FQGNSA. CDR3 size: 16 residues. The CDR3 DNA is TGTGCCAGCAGCTTCAGGCCAGCGGGAGGGTCGAATGAGCAGTTCTTC. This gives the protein CASSFRPAGGSNEQFF. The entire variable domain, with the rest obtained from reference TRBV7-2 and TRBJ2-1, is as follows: GAGVSQSPSNKVTEKGKDVELRCDPISGHTALYWYRQSLGQGLEFLIYFQGNSAPDKSGLPSDRFSAERTGGSVSTLTIQRTQQEDSAVYLCASSFRPAGGSNEQFFGPGTRLTVL.

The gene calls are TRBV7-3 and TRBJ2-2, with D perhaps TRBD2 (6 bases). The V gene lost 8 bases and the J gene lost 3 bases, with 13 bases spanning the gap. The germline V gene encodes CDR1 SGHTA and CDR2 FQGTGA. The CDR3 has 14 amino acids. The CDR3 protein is CASGYGGDTGELFF. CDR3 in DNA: TGTGCCAGCGGATACGGCGGGGACACCGGGGAGCTGTTTTTT.

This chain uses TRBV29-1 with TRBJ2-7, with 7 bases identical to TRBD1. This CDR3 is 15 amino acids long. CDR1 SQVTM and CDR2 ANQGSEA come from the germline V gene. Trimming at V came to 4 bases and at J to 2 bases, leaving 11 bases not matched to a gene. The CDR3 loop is CSVVGKAGTAYEQYF. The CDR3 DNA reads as TGCAGCGTTGTGGGGAAGGCCGGGACAGCCTACGAGCAGTACTTC.

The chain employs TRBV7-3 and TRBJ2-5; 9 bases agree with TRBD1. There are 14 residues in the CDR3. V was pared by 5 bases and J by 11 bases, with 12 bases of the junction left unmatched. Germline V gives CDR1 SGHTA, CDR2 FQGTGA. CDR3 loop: CASSPRTGAGEQYF. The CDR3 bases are TGTGCCAGCAGCCCGCGGACAGGGGCGGGGGAGCAGTACTTC.

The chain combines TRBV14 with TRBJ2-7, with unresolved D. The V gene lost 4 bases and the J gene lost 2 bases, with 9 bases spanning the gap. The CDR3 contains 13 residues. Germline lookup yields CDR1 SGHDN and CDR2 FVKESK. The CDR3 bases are TGTGCCAGCAGCCGGACCCAGGCCTACGAGCAGTACTTC. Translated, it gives CASSRTQAYEQYF. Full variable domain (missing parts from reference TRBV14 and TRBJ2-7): EAGVTQFPSHSVIEKGQTVTLRCDPISGHDNLYWYRRVMGKEIKFLLHFVKESKQDESGMPNNRFLAERTGGTYSTLKVQPAELEDSGVYFCASSRTQAYEQYFGPGTRLTVT.

CDR3 bases: TGTGCCAGCAGCTCCGGAGGACTAGCGGCCTCCTACGAGCAGTACTTC. Translation: CASSSGGLAASYEQYF. This chain links TRBV5-4 with TRBJ2-7; the match to TRBD2 covers 10 bases. Germline CDR1 is SGHNT and CDR2 is YYREEE (reference sequence). This CDR3 is built from 16 residues. J was trimmed by 0 bases and V by 3 bases; bases with no gene match: 6.

The CDR3 loop is CASSLRGLAVGRDETQYF. The CDR3, as DNA: TGTGCCAGCAGCTTACGGGGACTAGCCGTTGGTAGAGACGAGACCCAGTACTTC. The V call is TRBV7-3, the J call TRBJ2-5, with 9 positions matching TRBD2. The CDR3 spans 18 residues. V shed 2 bases and J 5 bases; nucleotides not matched to a gene: 15. Per the germline V gene, CDR1 is SGHTA and CDR2 is FQGTGA.